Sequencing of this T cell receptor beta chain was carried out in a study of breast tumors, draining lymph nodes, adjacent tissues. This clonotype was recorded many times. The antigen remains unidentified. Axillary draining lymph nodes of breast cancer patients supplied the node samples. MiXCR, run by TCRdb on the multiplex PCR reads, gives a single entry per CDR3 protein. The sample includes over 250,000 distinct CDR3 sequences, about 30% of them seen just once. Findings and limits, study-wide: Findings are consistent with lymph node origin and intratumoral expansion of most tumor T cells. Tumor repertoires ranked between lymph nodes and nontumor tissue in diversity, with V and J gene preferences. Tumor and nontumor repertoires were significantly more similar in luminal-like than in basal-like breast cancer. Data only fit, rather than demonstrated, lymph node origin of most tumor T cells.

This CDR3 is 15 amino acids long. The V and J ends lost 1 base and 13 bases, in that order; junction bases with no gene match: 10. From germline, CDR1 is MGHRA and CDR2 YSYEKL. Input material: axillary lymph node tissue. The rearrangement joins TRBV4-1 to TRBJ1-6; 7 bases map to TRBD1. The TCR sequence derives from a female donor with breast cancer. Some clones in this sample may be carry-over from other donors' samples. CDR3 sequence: CASSQVDRRASPLHF. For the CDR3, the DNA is TGCGCCAGCAGCCAAGTGGACAGGCGGGCATCTCCCCTCCACTTT.